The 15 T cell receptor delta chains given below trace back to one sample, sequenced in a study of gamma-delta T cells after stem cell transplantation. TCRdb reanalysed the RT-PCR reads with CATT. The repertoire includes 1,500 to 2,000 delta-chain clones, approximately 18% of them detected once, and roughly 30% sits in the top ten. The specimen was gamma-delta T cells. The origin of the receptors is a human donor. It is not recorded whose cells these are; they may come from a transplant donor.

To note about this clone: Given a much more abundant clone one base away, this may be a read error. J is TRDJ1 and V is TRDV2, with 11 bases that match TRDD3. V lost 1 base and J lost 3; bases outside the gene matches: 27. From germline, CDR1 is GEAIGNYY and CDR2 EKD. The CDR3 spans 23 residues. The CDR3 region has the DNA TGTGCCTGTGACACACTGGAGCCCCCTTCTCCGTCCATGGGGGATACGCTTGCCGATAAACTCATCTTT. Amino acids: CACDTLEPPSPSMGDTLADKLIF.

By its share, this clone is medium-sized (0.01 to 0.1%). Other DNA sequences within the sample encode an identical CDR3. The CDR3 nucleotides read TGTGCCTGTGACACGGTTTCAGTGGGGGACCCTTTGACAGCACAACTCTTCTTT. Translating it yields CACDTVSVGDPLTAQLFF. The J gene is TRDJ2, the V gene TRDV2; TRDD3 matches 7 bases. Trimming took 1 base from V and 0 from J; bases not matched to a gene: 10. Germline V gene sequence: CDR1 GEAIGNYY, CDR2 EKD. CDR3 length equals 18 residues.

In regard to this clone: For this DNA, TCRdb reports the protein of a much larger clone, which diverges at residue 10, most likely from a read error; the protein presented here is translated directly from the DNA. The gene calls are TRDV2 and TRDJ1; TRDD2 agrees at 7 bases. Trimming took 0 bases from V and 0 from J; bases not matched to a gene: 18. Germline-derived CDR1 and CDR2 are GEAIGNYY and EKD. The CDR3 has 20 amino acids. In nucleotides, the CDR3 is TGTGCCTGTGACACCGTAGTTCCTACGAGTCGTCTAGCGTACACCGATAAACTCATCTTT. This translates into CACDTVVPTSRLAYTDKLIF.

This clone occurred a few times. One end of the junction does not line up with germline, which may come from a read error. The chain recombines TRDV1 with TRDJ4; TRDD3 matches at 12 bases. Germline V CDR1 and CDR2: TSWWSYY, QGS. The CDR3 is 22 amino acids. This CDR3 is CALGGIGLPFWGIRNNTGPLFF. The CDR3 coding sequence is TGTGCTCTTGGGGGGATCGGACTTCCATTCTGGGGGATACGAAACAATACCGGACCCCTGTTCTTT.

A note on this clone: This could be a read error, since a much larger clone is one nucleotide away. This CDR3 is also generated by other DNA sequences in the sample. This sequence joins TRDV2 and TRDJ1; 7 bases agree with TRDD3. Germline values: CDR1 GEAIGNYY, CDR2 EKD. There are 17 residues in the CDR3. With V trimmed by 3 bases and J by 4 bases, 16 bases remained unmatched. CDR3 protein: CACDYTGGSPGGDKLIF. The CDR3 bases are TGTGCCTGTGACTATACCGGGGGATCTCCTGGCGGCGATAAACTCATCTTT.

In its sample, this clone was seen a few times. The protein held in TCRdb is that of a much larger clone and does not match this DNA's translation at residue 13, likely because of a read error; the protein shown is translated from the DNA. CDR3 in amino acids: CACDTAGFPTGASGDKLIF. Here the CDR3 DNA reads TGTGCCTGTGACACGGCGGGCTTTCCTACTGGGGCTTCTGGCGATAAACTCATCTTT. The rearrangement uses TRDV2 and TRDJ1; possibly TRDD2 or TRDD3 for D (7 bases each). The germline gives CDR1 GEAIGNYY, CDR2 EKD. This CDR3 spans 19 amino acids. V was shortened by 1 base and J by 4 bases, with 27 bases between the two germline ends.

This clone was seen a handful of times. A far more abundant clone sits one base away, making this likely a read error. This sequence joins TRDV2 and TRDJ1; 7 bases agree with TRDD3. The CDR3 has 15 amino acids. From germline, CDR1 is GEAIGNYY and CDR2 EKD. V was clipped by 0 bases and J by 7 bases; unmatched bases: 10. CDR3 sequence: CACDTLGGYDSKLIF. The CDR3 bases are TGTGCCTGTGACACCCTGGGGGGTTACGACAGTAAACTCATCTTT.

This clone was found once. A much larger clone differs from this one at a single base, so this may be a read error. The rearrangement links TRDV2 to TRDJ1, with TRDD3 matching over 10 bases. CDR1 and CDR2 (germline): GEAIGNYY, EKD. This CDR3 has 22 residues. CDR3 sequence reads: CACDTVPSEPVLGDDNTVKLIF. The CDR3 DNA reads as TGTGCCTGTGACACCGTCCCTTCTGAACCCGTACTGGGGGATGATAACACCGTTAAACTCATCTTT.

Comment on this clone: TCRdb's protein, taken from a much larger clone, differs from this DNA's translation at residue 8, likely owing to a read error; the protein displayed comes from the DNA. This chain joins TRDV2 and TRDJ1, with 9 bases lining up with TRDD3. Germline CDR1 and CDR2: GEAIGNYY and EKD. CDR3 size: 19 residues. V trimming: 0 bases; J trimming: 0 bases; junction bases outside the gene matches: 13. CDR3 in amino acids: CACDTLREGGYHDTDKLIF. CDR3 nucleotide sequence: TGTGCCTGTGACACCCTCCGTGAGGGGGGATACCACGACACCGATAAACTCATCTTT.

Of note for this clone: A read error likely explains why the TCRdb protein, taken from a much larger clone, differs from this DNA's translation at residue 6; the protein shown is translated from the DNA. The CDR3 bases are TGTGCCTGTGACACCGGGGAAGGGGCTGGGGGACAAGGGAGACTCATCTTT. This sequence encodes CACDTGEGAGGQGRLIF. This chain joins TRDV2 and TRDJ1; 8 bases fit TRDD3. V lost 0 bases, J lost 10 bases, and 18 bases stayed unmatched. Germline V gene data show CDR1 as GEAIGNYY and CDR2 as EKD. The CDR3 contains 17 residues.

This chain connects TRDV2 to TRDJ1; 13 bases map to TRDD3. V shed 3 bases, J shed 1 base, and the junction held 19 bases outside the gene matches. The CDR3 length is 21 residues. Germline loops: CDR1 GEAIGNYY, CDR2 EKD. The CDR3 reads CACDPLSPLGDTLVTTDKLIF. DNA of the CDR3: TGTGCCTGTGACCCATTGAGTCCACTGGGGGATACGCTGGTTACCACCGATAAACTCATCTTT.

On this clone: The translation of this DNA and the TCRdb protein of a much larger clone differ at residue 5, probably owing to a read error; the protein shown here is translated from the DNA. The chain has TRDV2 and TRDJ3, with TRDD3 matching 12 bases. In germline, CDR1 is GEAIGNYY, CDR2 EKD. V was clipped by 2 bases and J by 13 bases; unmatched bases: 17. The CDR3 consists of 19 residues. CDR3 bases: TGTGCCTGTGACATCGGCCTTCTGGGGGATACGTCCTCTACGCGACAGATGTTTTTC. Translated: CACDIGLLGDTSSTRQMFF.

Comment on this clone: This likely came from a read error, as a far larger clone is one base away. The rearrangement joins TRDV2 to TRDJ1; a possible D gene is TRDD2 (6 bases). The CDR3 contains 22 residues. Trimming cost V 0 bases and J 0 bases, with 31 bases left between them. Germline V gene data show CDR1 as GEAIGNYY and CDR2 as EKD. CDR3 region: CACDTVTFPPLRGPENTDKLIF. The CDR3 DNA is TGTGCCTGTGACACCGTTACCTTCCCACCTCTCCGGGGGCCGGAGAACACCGATAAACTCATCTTT.

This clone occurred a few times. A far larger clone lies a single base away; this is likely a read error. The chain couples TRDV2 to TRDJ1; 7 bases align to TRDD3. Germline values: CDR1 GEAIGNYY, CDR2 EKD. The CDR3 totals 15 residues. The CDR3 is CSCDTLEGISDKLIF. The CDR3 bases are TGTTCCTGTGATACCCTTGAGGGGATAAGCGATAAACTCATCTTT.

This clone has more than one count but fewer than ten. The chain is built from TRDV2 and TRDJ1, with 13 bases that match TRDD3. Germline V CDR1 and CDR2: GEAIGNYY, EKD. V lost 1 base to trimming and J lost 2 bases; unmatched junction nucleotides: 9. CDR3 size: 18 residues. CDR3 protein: CACDTGQLGDTETDKLIF. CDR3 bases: TGTGCCTGTGACACTGGGCAACTGGGGGATACGGAGACCGATAAACTCATCTTT.